The present entry profiles one T cell receptor (beta chain) with its context. The CDR3 spans 13 residues. In germline, CDR1 is SGDLS, CDR2 YYNGEE. After removal of 3 bases from V and 6 bases from J, the junction contained 4 bases not matched to a gene. This sample stems from a study of cytomegalovirus exposure and HLA in healthy donors. Researchers ran the PCR with 60 Vbeta and 13 Jbeta primers. This table comes from immunoSEQ multiplex PCR, and its TCRdb copy is limited to in-frame clones, with some not included. Of approximately 160,000 clones detected, around three quarters appear once; the ten largest clones hold 1%.

The sample comprised PBMCs. J is TRBJ1-1 and V is TRBV9, with 8 bases matching TRBD1. The TCR sequence derives from a woman aged 50 to 65 in good health and CMV-seropositive. The CDR3: CASSDTGGPEAFF. The CDR3 coding sequence is TGTGCCAGCAGCGATACAGGGGGACCTGAAGCTTTCTTT.